This paragraph reports one T cell receptor (beta chain). Germline V gene sequence: CDR1 LNHDA, CDR2 SQIVND (reference sequence). V lost 2 bases, J lost 4 bases, and 9 bases lay in between. CDR3 length equals 15 residues. This record belongs to a study of T cell changes during pregnancy in multiple sclerosis. Assay used: immunoSEQ multiplex PCR; TCRdb lists only in-frame clones, some missing. The sample contains roughly 110,000 clones, about 94% of which appear only once. Sequencing was performed on peripheral blood, taken in the third trimester of pregnancy. The sequence came from a female donor with multiple sclerosis, enrolled in a pregnancy study. This chain links TRBV19 with TRBJ2-6; tentatively, D is TRBD1 (6 bases). CDR3 in DNA: TGTGCCAGTAGTATACAGGGGTCAGGGGCCAACGTCCTGACTTTC. Translated, it gives CASSIQGSGANVLTF.